These T cell receptor beta chains were read from a single sample in a study of untreated major depressive disorder. Assay: immunoSEQ multiplex PCR; the TCRdb copy retains only in-frame clones and omits some. The sample lists approximately 25,000 clones; approximately 91% were seen once. Source material: CD4+ T cells from PBMCs. Receptor source: a young woman with major depressive disorder. The CDR3 runs from the conserved cysteine through the conserved F or W. The D gene is left open where the match is weak. The size entry is marked missing in some rows and otherwise reads once, few, many or a size class.

clone size,CDR3 length,J gene,V gene,D gene,CDR3 DNA,CDR3 protein
-,17,TRBJ2-7,TRBV11-2,TRBD2,TGTGCCAGCAGGCAAGACGCCCTAGCGGGAGGGCCCTACGAGCAGTACTTC,CASRQDALAGGPYEQYF
-,14,TRBJ2-7,TRBV6-1,-,TGTGCCAGCTCCACCGAGGCAGGGCCCTACGAGCAGTACTTC,CASSTEAGPYEQYF
-,13,TRBJ2-2,TRBV6-5,-,TGTGCCAGCAGTTGGGGGTTGACCGGGGAGCTGTTTTTT,CASSWGLTGELFF
-,16,TRBJ1-2,TRBV6-5,TRBD1,TGTGCCAGCAGTTACGGCCCTGTTGACAGGGGCTATGGCTACACCTTC,CASSYGPVDRGYGYTF
few,13,TRBJ1-2,TRBV11-3,-,TGTGCCAGCAGCTTAGATCGATTTCAAGGCTACACCTTC,CASSLDRFQGYTF
-,15,TRBJ2-5,TRBV2,-,TGTGCCAGCAGTGAAGGGGGTAGCTATCAAGAGACCCAGTACTTC,CASSEGGSYQETQYF
-,16,TRBJ1-1,TRBV4-2,-,TGTGCCAGCGGCCAAGCCGGAGGGGTCTTAAACACTGAAGCTTTCTTT,CASGQAGGVLNTEAFF
-,14,TRBJ1-2,TRBV5-4,TRBD1,TGTGCCAGCAGCACCTGGACAGGGAACTATGGCTACACCTTC,CASSTWTGNYGYTF
-,12,TRBJ1-2,TRBV7-2,-,TGTGCCAGCAGCCTACGAAGCTATGGCTACACCTTC,CASSLRSYGYTF
-,15,TRBJ2-7,TRBV28,TRBD1,TGTGCCAGCAGCGCTGTGACAGGGGGGATCTACGAGCAGTACTTC,CASSAVTGGIYEQYF
-,14,TRBJ2-5,TRBV6-6,-,TGTGCCAGCAGTAACAGGGTCGGAGGAGAGACCCAGTACTTC,CASSNRVGGETQYF
-,14,TRBJ2-1,TRBV7-2,-,TGTGCCAGCACCCCTACAGGACTATACAATGAGCAGTTCTTC,CASTPTGLYNEQFF
-,13,TRBJ1-1,TRBV5-1,-,TGCGCCAGCAGCTTAGAGTTGGGCACTGAAGCTTTCTTT,CASSLELGTEAFF
-,13,TRBJ2-1,TRBV7-9,TRBD2,TGTGCCAGCAGCTTATTCGGACTAGCGGAGCAGTTCTTC,CASSLFGLAEQFF
-,12,TRBJ2-3,TRBV7-2,-,TGTGCCAGCAGCTTAATAGAGGATACGCAGTATTTT,CASSLIEDTQYF
once,10,TRBJ1-4,TRBV28,-,TGTGCCAGCGGAAGGGGGGAACTGTTTTTT,CASGRGELFF
-,14,TRBJ1-1,TRBV6-6,-,TGTGCCAGCAGTTACGACAGGCGGAACACTGAAGCTTTCTTT,CASSYDRRNTEAFF
-,14,TRBJ2-7,TRBV11-2,-,TGTGCCAGCAGCTTGAACCAAATCTCCTACGAGCAGTACTTC,CASSLNQISYEQYF
-,14,TRBJ2-7,TRBV7-2,-,TGTGCCAGCAGCCCCTCGGGCCAGCTATACGAGCAGTACTTC,CASSPSGQLYEQYF
-,15,TRBJ2-1,TRBV4-2,TRBD2,TGTGCCAGCAGTTTAGCTAGCGGCTCGTGGGATGAGCAGTTCTTC,CASSLASGSWDEQFF
-,16,TRBJ2-3,TRBV7-9,TRBD2,TGTGCCAGCAGCTTTCCGGGACTAGCGTCCACAGATACGCAGTATTTT,CASSFPGLASTDTQYF
-,14,TRBJ2-5,TRBV4-1,-,TGCGCCAGCAGCCAAGGCCCTATGAGAGAGACCCAGTACTTC,CASSQGPMRETQYF
-,14,TRBJ1-1,TRBV19,TRBD1,TGTGCCAGTAAACCTAGGGGACAGTTCACTGAAGCTTTCTTT,CASKPRGQFTEAFF
-,13,TRBJ1-6,TRBV4-1,-,TGCGCCAGCAGCCAAGATTGGTATTCACCCCTCCACTTT,CASSQDWYSPLHF
-,15,TRBJ2-5,TRBV5-6,-,TGTGCCAGCAGCGAGAAGTCCTACTGGCAAGAGACCCAGTACTTC,CASSEKSYWQETQYF
-,13,TRBJ1-4,TRBV28,-,TGTGCCAGCCCCTGTTCAACTAATGAAAAACTGTTTTTT,CASPCSTNEKLFF
-,14,TRBJ1-5,TRBV9,-,TGTGCCAGCAGCGTAGGTGTGGGGGCACAGCCCCAGCATTTT,CASSVGVGAQPQHF
-,13,TRBJ2-7,TRBV23-1,-,TGCGCCAGCAGTCCGAGGGTGGGGTGGCGGCAGTACTTC,CASSPRVGWRQYF
-,15,TRBJ2-7,TRBV5-1,-,TGCGCCAGCAGCTTGGATCAGGGGACTGTCTACGAGCAGTACTTC,CASSLDQGTVYEQYF
-,16,TRBJ2-7,TRBV4-3,-,TGCGCCAGCAGCCAAGATCGTGGGCGGGGATTCTACGAGCAGTACTTC,CASSQDRGRGFYEQYF
-,16,TRBJ2-5,TRBV29-1,TRBD1,TGCAGCGTTTCCGGCATGGGGACAGCCACCCTAGAGACCCAGTACTTC,CSVSGMGTATLETQYF
-,16,TRBJ2-7,TRBV28,TRBD2,TGTGCCAGCAGTTCGATCGCTAGCGGGAAGTTCTACGAGCAGTACTTC,CASSSIASGKFYEQYF
-,15,TRBJ2-5,TRBV7-7,TRBD1,TGTGCTAGCAGCCAGAGGGTACAGGGGGCTCAGACCCAGTACTTC,CASSQRVQGAQTQYF
-,13,TRBJ1-2,TRBV5-4,TRBD1,TGTGCCAGCAGCTTTGCCAGGGGGCATGGCTACACCTTC,CASSFARGHGYTF
-,15,TRBJ1-1,TRBV5-1,-,TGCGCCAGCAACCGAGGTGGGCCCACGAACACTGAAGCTTTCTTT,CASNRGGPTNTEAFF
-,13,TRBJ2-7,TRBV6-6,-,TGTGCCAGCAGTTACCTGGGGAACTACGAGCAGTACTTC,CASSYLGNYEQYF
-,14,TRBJ1-1,TRBV27,-,TGTGCCAGCAGACTACTCCCGGGACCCACTGAAGCTTTCTTT,CASRLLPGPTEAFF
-,13,TRBJ2-7,TRBV6-1,-,TGTGCCAGCAGTGAATGGGGCAGCTACGAGCAGTACTTC,CASSEWGSYEQYF
once,13,TRBJ2-7,TRBV7-6,-,TGTGCCAGCGGAAGGGGGGCTTCCTACGAGCAGTACTTC,CASGRGASYEQYF
-,13,TRBJ1-1,TRBV7-2,-,TGTGCCAGCAGCTTCTCAGGGATAACTGAAGCTTTCTTT,CASSFSGITEAFF
-,13,TRBJ2-3,TRBV28,-,TGTGCCAGCAGGCTCACTAGCACAGATACGCAGTATTTT,CASRLTSTDTQYF
-,16,TRBJ2-3,TRBV18,TRBD2,TGTGCCAGCTCACCAGGACTAGCGGGAGGTCTGGATACGCAGTATTTT,CASSPGLAGGLDTQYF
few,14,TRBJ1-1,TRBV5-1,-,TGCGCCAGCAGCCCTCTGGGACCTAACACTGAAGCTTTCTTT,CASSPLGPNTEAFF
-,18,TRBJ1-6,TRBV10-3,TRBD1,TGTGCCATCAGTGAGTTTAGCCTCAGACAGGGCAGCCTTTCACCCCTCCACTTT,CAISEFSLRQGSLSPLHF
-,15,TRBJ2-7,TRBV9,-,TGTGCCAGCAGCCCCAGACCGGGACATATTAACGAGCAGTACTTC,CASSPRPGHINEQYF
-,12,TRBJ1-2,TRBV2,-,TGTGCCAGCAGTGATCGTGACAGGGGCTACACCTTC,CASSDRDRGYTF
few,14,TRBJ1-2,TRBV5-4,TRBD1,TGTGCCAGCAGCCCCTTAGGGGGCGCAAGGGGCTACACCTTC,CASSPLGGARGYTF
-,14,TRBJ1-2,TRBV6-5,-,TGTGCCAGCAGTTACTTTCGATGGAGTGAGGGCTACACCTTC,CASSYFRWSEGYTF
-,16,TRBJ2-3,TRBV29-1,TRBD2,TGCAGCTTGAGACTAGCGGGAGGGCCGAGCACAGATACGCAGTATTTT,CSLRLAGGPSTDTQYF
-,14,TRBJ2-1,TRBV11-3,TRBD2,TGTGCCAGCAGCTCTCCCGGGACTAACGGTGAGCAGTTCTTC,CASSSPGTNGEQFF
-,13,TRBJ1-6,TRBV5-4,-,TGTGCCAGCAGCCAGCAGAATAATTCACCCCTCCACTTT,CASSQQNNSPLHF
-,17,TRBJ1-4,TRBV4-3,-,TGCGCCAGCAGCCAAGGGAGGGAGAGAAGGGGCTATGAAAAACTGTTTTTT,CASSQGRERRGYEKLFF
-,16,TRBJ2-6,TRBV5-1,-,TGCGCCAGCAGCTTATCCCCAAGCTCTGGGGCCAACGTCCTGACTTTC,CASSLSPSSGANVLTF
-,15,TRBJ2-7,TRBV4-3,-,TGCGCCAGCAGCCTTTCTTATGGGGGCATCTACGAGCAGTACTTC,CASSLSYGGIYEQYF
-,18,TRBJ2-2,TRBV4-1,-,TGCGCCAGCAGCCCACTATTAGAGTACAGCGAGAACACCGGGGAGCTGTTTTTT,CASSPLLEYSENTGELFF